This T cell receptor beta chain was sequenced in a study of cytomegalovirus exposure and HLA in healthy donors. Study results and caveats: Being productive about 87% or about 30% of the time was typical of most TCR beta V segments in an earlier analysis. The analysis excluded some indistinguishable V segments, including TRBV6-2 and TRBV6-3. Presence/absence analyses treated sequencing depth as roughly uniform across donors.

Though nominally healthy at sampling, donors likely had unrecorded immune exposures. The PCR contained 60 Vbeta and 13 Jbeta primers. Libraries were prepared by immunoSEQ multiplex PCR; TCRdb keeps only in-frame clonotypes and omits some of them. This sample contains tens of thousands of clones. Germline lookup yields CDR1 SGHDT and CDR2 YYEEEE. The junction had 5 bases not matched to a gene; V was cut back by 4 bases and J by 3 bases. This CDR3 is built from 14 residues. Concerning this clone: Antigen specificity is unknown.

This sequence originates from a man between 50 and 59 years old in good health and CMV-seropositive. The specimen sequenced was PBMCs. The J gene is TRBJ1-2, the V gene TRBV5-6; 8 positions match TRBD1. CDR3 amino acids: CASSPGQGHYGYTF. The CDR3 coding sequence is TGTGCCAGCAGCCCAGGACAGGGTCACTATGGCTACACCTTC.